This is a list of T cell receptor beta chains from one sample in a study of T cells after yellow fever vaccination. TCRdb called the 5' RACE reads again in MiXCR, with one record for every CDR3 protein. Among a few hundred thousand distinct CDR3 sequences, around 21% were seen once, and the ten largest hold 14%. Sequenced material: PBMCs, taken 15 days after the yellow fever booster vaccination. The source of these receptors is a man in his thirties or forties who received the YFV17D yellow fever vaccine. CDR3s leave out the opening cysteine and the closing phenylalanine or tryptophan. Clone size, where shown, is once, few, many, or a class for clones that have expanded.

j_call,clone_size,v_call,cdr3_length,cdr3_aa
TRBJ2-6,few,TRBV29-1,12,SVEGGYGANVLT
TRBJ1-4,once,TRBV12-3/TRBV12-4,13,ASRHSGQGVEKLF
TRBJ2-3,few,TRBV28,11,ATRTGSTDTQY
TRBJ2-5,few,TRBV5-1,17,ASSSPSGTDILAQETQY
TRBJ1-5,few,TRBV12-3/TRBV12-4,14,ASSLDRGFRDQPQH
TRBJ2-1,NA,TRBV21-1,15,ASRKEEAGGPFDEQF
TRBJ1-1,NA,TRBV12-3/TRBV12-4,9,ASIEGTEAF
TRBJ2-3,many,TRBV20-1,13,SARRQGGGTDTQY
TRBJ2-2,NA,TRBV7-8,13,ASSPGGPEGRELF
TRBJ2-3,few,TRBV4-3,12,ASSQVLREETQY
TRBJ2-1,few,TRBV6-2/TRBV6-3,12,ASRQAGVRGEQF
TRBJ2-3,NA,TRBV20-1,13,SARDRYTSADTQY
TRBJ2-7,few,TRBV10-3,11,AISTHGGHEQY
TRBJ2-4,few,TRBV19,11,ASSIDAKNIQY
TRBJ2-2,NA,TRBV5-1,13,ASSLDRGRAGELF
TRBJ1-1,once,TRBV5-1,12,ASSLDLGSTEAF
TRBJ2-2,NA,TRBV6-5,12,ASSFGLLTGELF
TRBJ1-1,NA,TRBV12-3/TRBV12-4,14,ASTPGQSSLNTEAF